Listed here is a single T cell receptor (beta chain). Its antigen is not identified. The CDR3 contains 13 residues. Germline V lookup: CDR1 LNHNV, CDR2 YYDKDF (reference sequence). Unmatched junction bases numbered 6, after V lost 11 bases and J lost 0 bases. These data are taken from a study of vaccination and CD4 T cells after COVID-19. Treatment described: approximately 9-day PBMC culture with coronavirus spike peptide pools or control peptides (ViraFEST assay). The Oncomine TCR Beta short-read assay was applied to DNA of cultured CD4+ T cells. TCRdb processed the PCR reads anew with MiXCR; each CDR3 protein has one entry. This table holds some 16,000 distinct CDR3 sequences, about 75% found once.

Sequenced material: CD4+ T cells from blood, cultured in vitro, taken after SARS-CoV-2 vaccination. The chain combines TRBV15 with TRBJ1-1; 7 nucleotides align to TRBD1. The sequence came from a human donor who received a COVID-19 vaccine. The CDR3: CASTGDMNTEAFF. For the CDR3, the DNA is TGTGCCTCAACAGGGGATATGAACACTGAAGCTTTCTTT.